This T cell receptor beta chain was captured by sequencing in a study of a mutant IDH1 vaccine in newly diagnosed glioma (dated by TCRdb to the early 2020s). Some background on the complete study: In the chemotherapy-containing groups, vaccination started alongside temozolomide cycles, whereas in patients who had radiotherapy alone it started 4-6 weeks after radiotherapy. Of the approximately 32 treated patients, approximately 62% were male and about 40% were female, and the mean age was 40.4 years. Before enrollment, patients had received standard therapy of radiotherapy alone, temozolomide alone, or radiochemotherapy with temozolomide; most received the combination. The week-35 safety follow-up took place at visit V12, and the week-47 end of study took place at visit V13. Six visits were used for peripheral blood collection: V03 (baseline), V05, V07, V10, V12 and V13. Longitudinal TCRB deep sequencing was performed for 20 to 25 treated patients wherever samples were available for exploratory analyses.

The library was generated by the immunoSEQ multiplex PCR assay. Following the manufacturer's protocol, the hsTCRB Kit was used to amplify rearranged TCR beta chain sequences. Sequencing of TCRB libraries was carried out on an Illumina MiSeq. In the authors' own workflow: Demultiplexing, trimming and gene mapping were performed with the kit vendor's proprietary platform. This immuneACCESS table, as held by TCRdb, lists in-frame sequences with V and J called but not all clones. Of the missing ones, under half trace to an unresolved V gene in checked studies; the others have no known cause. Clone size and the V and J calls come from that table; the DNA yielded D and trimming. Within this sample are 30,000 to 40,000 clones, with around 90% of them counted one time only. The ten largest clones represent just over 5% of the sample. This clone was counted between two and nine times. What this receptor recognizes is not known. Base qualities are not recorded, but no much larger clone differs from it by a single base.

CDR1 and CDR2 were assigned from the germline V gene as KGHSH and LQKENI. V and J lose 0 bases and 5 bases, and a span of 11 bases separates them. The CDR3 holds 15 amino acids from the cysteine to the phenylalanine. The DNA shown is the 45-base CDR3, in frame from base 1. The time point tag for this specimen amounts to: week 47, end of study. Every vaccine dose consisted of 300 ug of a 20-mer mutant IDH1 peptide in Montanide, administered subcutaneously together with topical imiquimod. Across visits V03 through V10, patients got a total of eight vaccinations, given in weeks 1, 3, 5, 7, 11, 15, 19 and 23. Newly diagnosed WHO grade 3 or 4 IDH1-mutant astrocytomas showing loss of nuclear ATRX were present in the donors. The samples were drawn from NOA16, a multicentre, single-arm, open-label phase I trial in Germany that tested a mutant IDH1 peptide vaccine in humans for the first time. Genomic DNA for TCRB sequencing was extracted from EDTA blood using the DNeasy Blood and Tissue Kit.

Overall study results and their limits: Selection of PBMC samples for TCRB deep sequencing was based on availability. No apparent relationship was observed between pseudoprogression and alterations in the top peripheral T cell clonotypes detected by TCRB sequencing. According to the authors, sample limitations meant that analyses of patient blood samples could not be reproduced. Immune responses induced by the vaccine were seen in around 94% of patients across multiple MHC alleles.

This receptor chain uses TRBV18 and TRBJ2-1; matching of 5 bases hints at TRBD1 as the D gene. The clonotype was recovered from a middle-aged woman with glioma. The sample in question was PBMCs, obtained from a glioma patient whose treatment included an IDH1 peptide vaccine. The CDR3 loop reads CASSPPGPGNNEQFF. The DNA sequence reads TGTGCCAGCTCACCACCGGGGCCAGGGAACAATGAGCAGTTCTTC.